This passage covers 3 T cell receptor beta chains from one sample sequenced in a study of blood T cell repertoires in COVID-19 (dated by TCRdb to about 2020). Libraries came from the immunoSEQ multiplex PCR assay. This is the immuneACCESS table as TCRdb keeps it, with only in-frame sequences that have V and J called. A part of the clones is gone; compared with another copy, unresolved V genes explain less than half, and the rest is unexplained. The table for this sample lists around 120,000 clones; 75% to 90% of them were counted only once. Of the sample, 25% to 35% falls within the top ten clones. The specimen sequenced was peripheral blood. Receptor source: a woman aged 70 to 79 with acute or convalescent COVID-19.

The chain carries TRBV30 and TRBJ1-6, with D unclear. V lost 0 bases and J lost 10, with 7 bases in between. The germline gives CDR1 GTSNPN, CDR2 SVGIG (reference sequence). The CDR3 runs 12 residues. Here the CDR3 reads CAWSVLGSPLHF. For the CDR3, the DNA is TGTGCCTGGAGTGTTCTAGGCTCACCCCTCCACTTT.

The chain joins TRBV24-1 to TRBJ1-5; 11 positions match TRBD1. The CDR3 is 15 residues long. From germline, CDR1 is KGHDR and CDR2 SFDVKD. V shed 9 bases and J 4 bases; nucleotides not matched to a gene: 7. The CDR3: CATGGTGGLNQPQHF. The CDR3 DNA reads TGTGCCACCGGGGGGACAGGGGGATTGAATCAGCCCCAGCATTTT.

This clone is a singleton in its sample. The chain joins TRBV5-1 to TRBJ2-5; D gene ambiguous. This CDR3 comprises 14 residues. The V gene's germline CDR1 is SGHRS and CDR2 YFSETQ. Trimming stripped 0 bases from V and 2 bases from J, with 8 bases between. The CDR3, as DNA: TGCGCCAGCAGCTTGGCGGCAGGACAAGAGACCCAGTACTTC. This encodes CASSLAAGQETQYF.